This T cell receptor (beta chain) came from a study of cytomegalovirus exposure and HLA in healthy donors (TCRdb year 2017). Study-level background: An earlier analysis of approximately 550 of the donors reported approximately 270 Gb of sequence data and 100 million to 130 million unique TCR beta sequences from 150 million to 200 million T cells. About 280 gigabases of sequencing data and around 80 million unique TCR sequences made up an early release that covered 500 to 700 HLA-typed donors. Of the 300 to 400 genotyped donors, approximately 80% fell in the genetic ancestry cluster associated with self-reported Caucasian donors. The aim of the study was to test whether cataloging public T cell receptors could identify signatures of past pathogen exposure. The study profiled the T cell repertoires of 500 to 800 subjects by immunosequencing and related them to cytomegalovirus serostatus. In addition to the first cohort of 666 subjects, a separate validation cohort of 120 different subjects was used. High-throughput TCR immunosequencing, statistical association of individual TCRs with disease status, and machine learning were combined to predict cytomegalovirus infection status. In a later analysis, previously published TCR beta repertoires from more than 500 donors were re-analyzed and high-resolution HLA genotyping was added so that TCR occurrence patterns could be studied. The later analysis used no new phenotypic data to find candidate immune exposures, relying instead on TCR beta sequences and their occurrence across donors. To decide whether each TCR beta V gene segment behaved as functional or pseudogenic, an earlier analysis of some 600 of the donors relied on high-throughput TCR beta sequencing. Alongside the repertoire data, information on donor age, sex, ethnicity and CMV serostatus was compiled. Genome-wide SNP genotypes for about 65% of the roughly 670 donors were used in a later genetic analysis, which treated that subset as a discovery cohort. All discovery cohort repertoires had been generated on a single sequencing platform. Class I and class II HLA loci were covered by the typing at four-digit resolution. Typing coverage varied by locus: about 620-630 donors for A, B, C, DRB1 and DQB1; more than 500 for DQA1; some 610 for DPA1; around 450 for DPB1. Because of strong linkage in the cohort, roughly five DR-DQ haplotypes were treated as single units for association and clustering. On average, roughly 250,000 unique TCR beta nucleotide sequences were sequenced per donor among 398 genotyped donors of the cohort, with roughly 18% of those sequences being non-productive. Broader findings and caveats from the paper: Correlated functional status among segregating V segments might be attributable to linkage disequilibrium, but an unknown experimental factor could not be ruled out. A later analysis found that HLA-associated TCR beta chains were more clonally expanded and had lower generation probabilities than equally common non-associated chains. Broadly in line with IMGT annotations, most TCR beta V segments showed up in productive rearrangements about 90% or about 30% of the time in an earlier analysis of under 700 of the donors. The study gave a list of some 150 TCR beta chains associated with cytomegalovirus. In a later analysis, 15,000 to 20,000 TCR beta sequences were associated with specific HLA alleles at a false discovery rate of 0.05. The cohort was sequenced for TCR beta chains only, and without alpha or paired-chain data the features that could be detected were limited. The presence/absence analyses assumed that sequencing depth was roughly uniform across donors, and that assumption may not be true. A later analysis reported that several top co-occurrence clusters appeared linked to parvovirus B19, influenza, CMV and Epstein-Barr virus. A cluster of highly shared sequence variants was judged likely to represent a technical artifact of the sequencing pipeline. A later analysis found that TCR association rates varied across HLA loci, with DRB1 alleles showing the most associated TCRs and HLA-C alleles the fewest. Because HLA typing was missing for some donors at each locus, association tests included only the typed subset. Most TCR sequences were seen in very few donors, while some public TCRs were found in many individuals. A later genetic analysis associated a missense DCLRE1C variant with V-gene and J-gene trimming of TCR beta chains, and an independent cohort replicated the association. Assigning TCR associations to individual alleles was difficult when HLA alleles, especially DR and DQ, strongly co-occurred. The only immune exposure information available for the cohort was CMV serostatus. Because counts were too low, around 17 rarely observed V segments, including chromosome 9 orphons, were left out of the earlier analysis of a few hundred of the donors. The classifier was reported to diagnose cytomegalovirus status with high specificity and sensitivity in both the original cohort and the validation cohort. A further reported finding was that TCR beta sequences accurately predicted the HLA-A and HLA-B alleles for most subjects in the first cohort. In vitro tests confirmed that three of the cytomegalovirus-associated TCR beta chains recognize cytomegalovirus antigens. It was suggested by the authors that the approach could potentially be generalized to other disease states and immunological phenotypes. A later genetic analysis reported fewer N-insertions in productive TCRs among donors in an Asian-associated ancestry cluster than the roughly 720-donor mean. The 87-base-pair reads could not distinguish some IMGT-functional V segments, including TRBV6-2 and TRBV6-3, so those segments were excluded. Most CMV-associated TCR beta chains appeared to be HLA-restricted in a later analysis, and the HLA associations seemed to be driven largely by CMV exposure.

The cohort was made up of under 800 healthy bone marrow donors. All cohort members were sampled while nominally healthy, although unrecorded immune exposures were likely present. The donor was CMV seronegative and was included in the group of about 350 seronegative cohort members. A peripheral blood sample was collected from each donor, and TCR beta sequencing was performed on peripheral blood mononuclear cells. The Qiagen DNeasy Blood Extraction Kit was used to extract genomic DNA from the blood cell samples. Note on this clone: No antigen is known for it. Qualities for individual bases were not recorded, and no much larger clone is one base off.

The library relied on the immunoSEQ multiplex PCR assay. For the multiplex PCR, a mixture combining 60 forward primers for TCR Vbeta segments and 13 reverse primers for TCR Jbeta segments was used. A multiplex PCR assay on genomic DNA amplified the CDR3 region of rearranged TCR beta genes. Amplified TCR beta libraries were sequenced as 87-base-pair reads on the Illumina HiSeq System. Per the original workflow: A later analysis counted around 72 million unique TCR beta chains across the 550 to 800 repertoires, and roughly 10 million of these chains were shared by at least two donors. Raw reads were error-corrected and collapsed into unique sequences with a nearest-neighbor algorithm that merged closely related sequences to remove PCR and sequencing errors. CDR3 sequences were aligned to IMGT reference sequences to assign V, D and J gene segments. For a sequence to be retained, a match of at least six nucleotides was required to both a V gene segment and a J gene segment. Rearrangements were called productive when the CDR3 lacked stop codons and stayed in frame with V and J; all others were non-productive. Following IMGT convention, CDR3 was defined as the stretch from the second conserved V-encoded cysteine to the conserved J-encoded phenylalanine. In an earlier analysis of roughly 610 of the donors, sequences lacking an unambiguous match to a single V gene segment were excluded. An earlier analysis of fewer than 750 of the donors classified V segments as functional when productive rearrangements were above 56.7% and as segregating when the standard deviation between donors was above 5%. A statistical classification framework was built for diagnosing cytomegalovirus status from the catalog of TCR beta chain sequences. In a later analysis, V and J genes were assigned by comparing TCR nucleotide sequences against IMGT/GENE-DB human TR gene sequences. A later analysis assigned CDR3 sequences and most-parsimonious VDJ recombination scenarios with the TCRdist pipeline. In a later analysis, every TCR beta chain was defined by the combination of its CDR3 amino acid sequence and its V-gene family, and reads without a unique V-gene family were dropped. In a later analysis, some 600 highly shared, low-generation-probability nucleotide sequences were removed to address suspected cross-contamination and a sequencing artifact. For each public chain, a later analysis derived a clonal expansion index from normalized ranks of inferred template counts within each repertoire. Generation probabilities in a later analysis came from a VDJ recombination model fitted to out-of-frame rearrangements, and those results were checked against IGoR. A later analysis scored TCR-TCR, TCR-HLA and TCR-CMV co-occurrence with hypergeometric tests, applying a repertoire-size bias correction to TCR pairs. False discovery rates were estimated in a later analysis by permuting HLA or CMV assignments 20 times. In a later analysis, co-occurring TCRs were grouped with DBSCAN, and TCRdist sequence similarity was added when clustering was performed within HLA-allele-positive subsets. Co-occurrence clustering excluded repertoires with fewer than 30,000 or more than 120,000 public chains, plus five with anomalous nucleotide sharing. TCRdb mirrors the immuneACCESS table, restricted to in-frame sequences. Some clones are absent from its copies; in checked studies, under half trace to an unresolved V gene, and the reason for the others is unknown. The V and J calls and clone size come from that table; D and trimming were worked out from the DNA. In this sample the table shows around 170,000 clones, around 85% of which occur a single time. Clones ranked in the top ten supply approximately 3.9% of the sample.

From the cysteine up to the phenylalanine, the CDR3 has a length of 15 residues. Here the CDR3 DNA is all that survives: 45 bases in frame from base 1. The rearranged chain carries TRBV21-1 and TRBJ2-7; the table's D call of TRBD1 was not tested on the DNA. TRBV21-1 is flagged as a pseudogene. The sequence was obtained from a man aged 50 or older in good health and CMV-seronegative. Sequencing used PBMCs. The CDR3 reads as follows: CASSMRRDRSYEQYF. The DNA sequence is TGTGCCAGCAGCATGCGCCGGGACAGGAGCTACGAGCAGTACTTC.